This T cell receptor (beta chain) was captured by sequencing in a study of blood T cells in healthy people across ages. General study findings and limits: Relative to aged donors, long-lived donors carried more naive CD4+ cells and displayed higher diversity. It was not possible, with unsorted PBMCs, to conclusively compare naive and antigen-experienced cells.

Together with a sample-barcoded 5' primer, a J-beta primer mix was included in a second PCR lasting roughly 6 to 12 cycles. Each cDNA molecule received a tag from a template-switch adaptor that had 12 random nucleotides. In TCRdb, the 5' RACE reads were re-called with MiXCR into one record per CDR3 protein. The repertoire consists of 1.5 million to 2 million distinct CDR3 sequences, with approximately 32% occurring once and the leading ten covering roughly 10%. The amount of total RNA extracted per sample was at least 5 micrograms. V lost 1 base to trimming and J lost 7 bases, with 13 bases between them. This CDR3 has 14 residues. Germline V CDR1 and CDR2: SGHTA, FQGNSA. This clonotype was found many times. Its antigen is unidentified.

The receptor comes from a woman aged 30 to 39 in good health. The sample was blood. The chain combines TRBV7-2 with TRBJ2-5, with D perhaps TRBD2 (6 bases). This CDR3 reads CASSLGGVVGTQYF. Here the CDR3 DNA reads TGTGCCAGCAGCTTAGGGGGGGTAGTTGGGACCCAGTACTTC.